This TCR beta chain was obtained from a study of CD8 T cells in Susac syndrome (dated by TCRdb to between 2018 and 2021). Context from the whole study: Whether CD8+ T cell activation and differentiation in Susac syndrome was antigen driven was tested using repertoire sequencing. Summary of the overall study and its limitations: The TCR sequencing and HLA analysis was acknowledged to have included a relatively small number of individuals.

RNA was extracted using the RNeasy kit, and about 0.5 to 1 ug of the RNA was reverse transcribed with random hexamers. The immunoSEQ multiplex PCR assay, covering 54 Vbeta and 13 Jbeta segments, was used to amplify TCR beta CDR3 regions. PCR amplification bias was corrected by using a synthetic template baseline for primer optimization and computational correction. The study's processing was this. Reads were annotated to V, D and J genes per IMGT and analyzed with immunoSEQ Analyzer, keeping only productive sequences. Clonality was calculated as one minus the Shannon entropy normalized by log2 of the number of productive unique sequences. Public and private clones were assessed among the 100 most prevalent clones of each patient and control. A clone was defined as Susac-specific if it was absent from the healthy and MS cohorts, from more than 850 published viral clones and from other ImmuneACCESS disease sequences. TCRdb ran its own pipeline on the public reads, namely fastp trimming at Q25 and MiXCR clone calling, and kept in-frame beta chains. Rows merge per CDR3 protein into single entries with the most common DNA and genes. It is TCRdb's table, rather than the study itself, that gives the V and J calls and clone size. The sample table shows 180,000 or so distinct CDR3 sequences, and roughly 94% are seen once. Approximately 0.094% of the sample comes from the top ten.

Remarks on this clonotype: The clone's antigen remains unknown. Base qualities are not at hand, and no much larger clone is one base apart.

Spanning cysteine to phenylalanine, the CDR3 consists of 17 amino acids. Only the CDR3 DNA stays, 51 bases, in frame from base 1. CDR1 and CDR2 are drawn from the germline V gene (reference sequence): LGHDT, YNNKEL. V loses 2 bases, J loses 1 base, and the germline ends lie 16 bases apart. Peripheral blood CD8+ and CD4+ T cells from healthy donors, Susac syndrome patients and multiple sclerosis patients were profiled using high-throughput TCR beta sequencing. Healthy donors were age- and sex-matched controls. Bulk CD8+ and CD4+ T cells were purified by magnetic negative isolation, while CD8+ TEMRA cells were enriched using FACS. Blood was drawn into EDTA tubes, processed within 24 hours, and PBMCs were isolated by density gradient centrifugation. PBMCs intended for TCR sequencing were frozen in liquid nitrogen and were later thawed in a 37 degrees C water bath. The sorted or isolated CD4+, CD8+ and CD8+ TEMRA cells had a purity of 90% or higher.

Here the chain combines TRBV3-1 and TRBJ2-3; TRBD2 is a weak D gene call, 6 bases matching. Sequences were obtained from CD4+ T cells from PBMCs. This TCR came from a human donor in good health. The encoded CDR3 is CASSQMGGGTGTDTQYF. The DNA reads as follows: TGTGCCAGCAGCCAAATGGGCGGCGGGACGGGCACAGATACGCAGTATTTT.